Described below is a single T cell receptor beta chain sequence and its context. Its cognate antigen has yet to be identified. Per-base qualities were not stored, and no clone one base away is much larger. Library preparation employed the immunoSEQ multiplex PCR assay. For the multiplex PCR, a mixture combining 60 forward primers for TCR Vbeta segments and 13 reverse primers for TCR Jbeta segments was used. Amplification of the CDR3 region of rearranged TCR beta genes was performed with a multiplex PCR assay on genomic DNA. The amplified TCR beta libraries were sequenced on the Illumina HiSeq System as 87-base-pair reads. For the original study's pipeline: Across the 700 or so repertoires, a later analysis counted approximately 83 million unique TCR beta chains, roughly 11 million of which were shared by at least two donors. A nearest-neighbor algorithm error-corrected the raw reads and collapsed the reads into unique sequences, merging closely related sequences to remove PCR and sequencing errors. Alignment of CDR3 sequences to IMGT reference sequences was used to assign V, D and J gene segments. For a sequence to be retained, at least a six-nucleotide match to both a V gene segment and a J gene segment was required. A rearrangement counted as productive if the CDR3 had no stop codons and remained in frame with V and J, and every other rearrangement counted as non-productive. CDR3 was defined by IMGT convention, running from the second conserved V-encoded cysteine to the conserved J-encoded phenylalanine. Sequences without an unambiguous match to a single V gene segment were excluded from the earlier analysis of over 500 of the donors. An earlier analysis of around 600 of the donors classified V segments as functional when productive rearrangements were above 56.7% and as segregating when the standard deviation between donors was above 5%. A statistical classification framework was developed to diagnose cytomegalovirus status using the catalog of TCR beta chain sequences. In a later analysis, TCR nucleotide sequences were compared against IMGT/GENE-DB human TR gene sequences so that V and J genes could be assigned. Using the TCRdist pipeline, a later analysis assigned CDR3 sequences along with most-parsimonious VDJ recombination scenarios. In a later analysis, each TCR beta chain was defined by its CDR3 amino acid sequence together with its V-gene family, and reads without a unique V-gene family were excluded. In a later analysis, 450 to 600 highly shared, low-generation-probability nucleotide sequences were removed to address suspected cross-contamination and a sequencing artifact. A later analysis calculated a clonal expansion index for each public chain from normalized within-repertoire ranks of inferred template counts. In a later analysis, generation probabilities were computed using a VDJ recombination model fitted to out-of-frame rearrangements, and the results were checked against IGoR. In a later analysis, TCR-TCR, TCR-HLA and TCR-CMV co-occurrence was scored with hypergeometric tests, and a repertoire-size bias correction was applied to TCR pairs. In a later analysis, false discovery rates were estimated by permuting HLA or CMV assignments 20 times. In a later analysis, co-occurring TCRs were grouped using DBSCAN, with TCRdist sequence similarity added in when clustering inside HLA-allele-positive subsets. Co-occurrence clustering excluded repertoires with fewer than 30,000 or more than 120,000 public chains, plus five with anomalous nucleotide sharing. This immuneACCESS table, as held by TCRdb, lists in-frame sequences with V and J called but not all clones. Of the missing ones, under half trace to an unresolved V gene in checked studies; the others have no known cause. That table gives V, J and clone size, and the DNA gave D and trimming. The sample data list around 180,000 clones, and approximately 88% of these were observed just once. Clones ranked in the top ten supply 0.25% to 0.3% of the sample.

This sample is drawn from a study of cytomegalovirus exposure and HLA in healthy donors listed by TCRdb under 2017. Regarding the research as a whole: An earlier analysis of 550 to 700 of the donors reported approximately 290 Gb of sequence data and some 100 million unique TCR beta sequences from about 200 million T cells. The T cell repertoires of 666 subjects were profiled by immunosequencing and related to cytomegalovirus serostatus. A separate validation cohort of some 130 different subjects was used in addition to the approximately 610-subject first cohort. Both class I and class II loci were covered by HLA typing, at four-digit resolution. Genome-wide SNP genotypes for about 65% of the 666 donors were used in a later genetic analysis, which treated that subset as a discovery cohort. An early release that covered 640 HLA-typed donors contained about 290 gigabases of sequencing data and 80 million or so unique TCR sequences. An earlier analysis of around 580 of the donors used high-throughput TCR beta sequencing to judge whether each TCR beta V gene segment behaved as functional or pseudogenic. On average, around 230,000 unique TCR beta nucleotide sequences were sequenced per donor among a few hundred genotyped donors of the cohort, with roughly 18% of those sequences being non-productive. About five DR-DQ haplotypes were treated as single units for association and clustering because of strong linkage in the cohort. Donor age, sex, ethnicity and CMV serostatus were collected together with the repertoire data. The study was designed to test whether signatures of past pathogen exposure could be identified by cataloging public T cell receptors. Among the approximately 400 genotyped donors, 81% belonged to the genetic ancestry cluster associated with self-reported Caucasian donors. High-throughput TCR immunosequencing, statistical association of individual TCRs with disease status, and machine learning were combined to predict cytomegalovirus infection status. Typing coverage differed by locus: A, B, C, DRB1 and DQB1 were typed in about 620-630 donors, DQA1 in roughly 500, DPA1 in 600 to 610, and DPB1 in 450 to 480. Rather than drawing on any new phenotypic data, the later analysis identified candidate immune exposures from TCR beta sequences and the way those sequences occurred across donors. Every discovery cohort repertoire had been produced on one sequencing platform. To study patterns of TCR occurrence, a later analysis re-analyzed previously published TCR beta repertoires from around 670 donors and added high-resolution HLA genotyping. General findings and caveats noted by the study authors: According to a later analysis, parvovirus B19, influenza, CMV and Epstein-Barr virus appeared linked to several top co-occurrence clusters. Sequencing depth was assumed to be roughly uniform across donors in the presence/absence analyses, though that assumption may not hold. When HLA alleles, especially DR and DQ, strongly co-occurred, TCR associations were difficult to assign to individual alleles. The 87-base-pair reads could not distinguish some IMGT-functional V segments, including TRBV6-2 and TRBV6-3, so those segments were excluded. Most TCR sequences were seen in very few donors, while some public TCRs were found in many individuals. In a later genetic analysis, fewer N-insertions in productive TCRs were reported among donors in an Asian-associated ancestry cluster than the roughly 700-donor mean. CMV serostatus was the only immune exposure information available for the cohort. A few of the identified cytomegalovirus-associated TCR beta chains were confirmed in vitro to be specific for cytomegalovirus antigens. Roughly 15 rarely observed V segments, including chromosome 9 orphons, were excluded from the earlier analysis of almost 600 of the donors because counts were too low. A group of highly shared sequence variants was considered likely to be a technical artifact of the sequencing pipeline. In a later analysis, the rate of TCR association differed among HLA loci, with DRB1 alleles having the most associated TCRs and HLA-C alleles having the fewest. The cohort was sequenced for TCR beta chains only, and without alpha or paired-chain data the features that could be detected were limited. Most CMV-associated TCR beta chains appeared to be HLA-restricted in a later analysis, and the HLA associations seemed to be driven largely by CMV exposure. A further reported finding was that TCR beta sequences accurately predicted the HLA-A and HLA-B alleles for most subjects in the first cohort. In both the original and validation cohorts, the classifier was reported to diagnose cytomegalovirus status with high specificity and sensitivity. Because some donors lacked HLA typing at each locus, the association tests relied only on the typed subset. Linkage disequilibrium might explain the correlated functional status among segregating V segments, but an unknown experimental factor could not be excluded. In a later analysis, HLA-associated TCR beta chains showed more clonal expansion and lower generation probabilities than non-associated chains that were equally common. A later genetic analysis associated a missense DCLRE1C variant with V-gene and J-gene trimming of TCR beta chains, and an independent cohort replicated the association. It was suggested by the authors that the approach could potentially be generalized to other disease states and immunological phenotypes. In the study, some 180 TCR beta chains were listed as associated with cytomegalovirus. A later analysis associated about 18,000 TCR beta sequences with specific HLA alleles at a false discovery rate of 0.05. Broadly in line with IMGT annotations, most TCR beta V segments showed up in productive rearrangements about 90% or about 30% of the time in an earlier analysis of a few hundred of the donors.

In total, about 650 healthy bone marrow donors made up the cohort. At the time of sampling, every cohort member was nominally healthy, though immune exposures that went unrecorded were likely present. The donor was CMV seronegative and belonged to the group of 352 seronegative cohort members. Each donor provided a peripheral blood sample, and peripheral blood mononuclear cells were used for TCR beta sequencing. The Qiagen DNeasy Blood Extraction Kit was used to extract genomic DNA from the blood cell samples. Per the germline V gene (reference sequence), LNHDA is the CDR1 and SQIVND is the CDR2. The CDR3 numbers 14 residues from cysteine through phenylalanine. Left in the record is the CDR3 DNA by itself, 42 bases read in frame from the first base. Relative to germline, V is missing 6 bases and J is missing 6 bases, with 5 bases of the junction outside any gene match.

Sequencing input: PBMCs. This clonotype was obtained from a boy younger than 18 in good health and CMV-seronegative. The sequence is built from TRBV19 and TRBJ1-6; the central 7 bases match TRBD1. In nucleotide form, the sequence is TGTGCCAGTAGCGACAGGGACTCTAATTCACCCCTCCACTTT. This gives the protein CASSDRDSNSPLHF.